This record looks at one TCR beta chain sequence and its context. Trimming stripped 5 bases from V and 5 bases from J, with 22 bases between. Germline lookup yields CDR1 GTSNPN and CDR2 SVGIG (reference sequence). The CDR3 extends over 16 amino acids. TCRdb keeps only in-frame clones here, not all; method: immunoSEQ multiplex PCR. The sample yields about 99,000 clones, roughly 90% seen once. The data belong to a study of T cell responses to AZD1222 COVID-19 vaccine. The material was peripheral blood, obtained on day 0 of AZD1222 vaccination. The sequence came from an adult in good health. This chain joins TRBV30 and TRBJ2-1, with D possibly being TRBD1 (6 bases). CDR3 sequence reads: CAWYLLEGDSDNEQFF. In DNA form, the CDR3 reads TGTGCCTGGTACCTTCTTGAGGGGGATAGCGACAATGAGCAGTTCTTC.